The 3 T cell receptor beta chains in this list originate from one sample, sequenced in a study of blood T cell repertoires in COVID-19. Sequencing used immunoSEQ multiplex PCR; TCRdb keeps in-frame clones, though not all of them. The data show 70,000 to 90,000 clones, under 80% seen once. Source material: peripheral blood. The receptors here all came from a human donor with acute or convalescent COVID-19. The donor label of this sample is uncertain.

This clone was detected once. The V and J genes are TRBV28 and TRBJ2-3, with TRBD2 matching 7 bases. CDR1 is MDHEN and CDR2 is SYDVKM in the germline V gene. V lost 5 bases to trimming and J lost 2 bases; unmatched junction nucleotides: 13. The CDR3 is made up of 17 amino acids. CDR3 sequence reads: CASSPHLSSGTTDTQYF. The CDR3 DNA reads as TGTGCCAGCAGTCCCCACCTGTCTAGCGGTACCACAGATACGCAGTATTTT.

The rearrangement uses TRBV3-1 (or the pseudogene TRBV3-2) and TRBJ1-2, with a weak D call TRBD1 (5 bases). Germline loops: CDR1 LGHDT, CDR2 YNNKEL (reference sequence). V was shortened by 3 bases and J by 4 bases, with 15 bases between the two germline ends. This CDR3 region has 15 residues. CDR3 sequence: CASSQGGDPPYGYTF. CDR3 DNA: TGTGCCAGCAGCCAGGGAGGGGACCCGCCCTATGGCTACACCTTC.

The chain carries TRBV7-2 and TRBJ1-6; 9 positions match TRBD1. The germline V gene encodes CDR1 SGHTA and CDR2 FQGNSA. The trim removed 1 base at V and 8 bases at J, leaving 3 bases unmatched. The CDR3 consists of 15 residues. In DNA, the CDR3 is TGTGCCAGCAGCTTAGACGGACAGGGGTATTCACCCCTCCACTTT. Protein sequence: CASSLDGQGYSPLHF.